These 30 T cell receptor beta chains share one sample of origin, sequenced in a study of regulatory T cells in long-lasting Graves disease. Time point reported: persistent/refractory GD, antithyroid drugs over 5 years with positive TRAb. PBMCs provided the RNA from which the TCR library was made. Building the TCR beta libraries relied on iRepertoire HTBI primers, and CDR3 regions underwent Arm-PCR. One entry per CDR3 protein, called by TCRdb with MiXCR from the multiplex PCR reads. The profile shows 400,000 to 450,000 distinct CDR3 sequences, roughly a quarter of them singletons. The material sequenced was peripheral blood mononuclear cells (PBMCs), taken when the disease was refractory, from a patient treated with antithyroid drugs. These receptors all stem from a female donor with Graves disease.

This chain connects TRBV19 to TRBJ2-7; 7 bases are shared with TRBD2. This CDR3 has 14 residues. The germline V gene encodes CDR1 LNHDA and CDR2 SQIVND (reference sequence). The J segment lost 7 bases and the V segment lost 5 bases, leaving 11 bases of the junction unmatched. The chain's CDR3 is CASSLAGSPMEQYF. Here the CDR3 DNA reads TGTGCCAGTAGTTTAGCGGGCAGCCCTATGGAGCAGTACTTC.

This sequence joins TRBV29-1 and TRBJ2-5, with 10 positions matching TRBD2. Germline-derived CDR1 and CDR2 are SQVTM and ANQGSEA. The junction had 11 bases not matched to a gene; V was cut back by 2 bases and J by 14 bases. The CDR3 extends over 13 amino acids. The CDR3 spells CSVEPGPLAGLYF. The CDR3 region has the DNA TGCAGCGTTGAACCGGGGCCACTAGCGGGGCTATACTTC.

In DNA, the CDR3 is TGTGCCAGCCGGGGCAGGACCAACGGGGGCTACACCTTC. Encoded protein: CASRGRTNGGYTF. The rearrangement links TRBV19 to TRBJ1-2; D is perhaps TRBD1 (5 bases). V lost 9 bases, J lost 8 bases, and 19 bases lay in between. The CDR3 sequence is 13 residues long. Germline V CDR1 and CDR2: LNHDA, SQIVND (reference sequence).

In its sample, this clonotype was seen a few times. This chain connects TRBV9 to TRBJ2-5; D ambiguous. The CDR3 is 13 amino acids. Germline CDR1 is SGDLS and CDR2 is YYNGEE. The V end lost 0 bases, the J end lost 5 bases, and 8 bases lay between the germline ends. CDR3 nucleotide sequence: TGTGCCAGCAGCGTAGCTACGAGGGAGACCCAGTACTTC. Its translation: CASSVATRETQYF. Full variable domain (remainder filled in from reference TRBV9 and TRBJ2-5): DSGVTQTPKHLITATGQRVTLRCSPRSGDLSVYWYQQSLDQGLQFLIQYYNGEERAKGNILERFSAQQFPDLHSELNLSSLELGDSALYFCASSVATRETQYFGPGTRLLVL.

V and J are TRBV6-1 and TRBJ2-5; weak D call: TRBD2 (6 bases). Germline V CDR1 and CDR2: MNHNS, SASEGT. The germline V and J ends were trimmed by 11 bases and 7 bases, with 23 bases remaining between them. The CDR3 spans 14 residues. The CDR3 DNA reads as TGTGCCGTAGGAGGGACGTCCCGGCTGGGGACCCAGTACTTC. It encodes CAVGGTSRLGTQYF.

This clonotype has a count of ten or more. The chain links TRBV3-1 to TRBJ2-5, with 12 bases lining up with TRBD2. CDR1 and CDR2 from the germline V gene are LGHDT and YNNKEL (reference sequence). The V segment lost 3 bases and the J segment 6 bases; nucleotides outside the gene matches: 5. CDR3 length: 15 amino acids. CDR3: CASSQTSGSGKTQYF. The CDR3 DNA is TGTGCCAGCAGCCAGACTAGCGGGAGCGGGAAGACCCAGTACTTC.

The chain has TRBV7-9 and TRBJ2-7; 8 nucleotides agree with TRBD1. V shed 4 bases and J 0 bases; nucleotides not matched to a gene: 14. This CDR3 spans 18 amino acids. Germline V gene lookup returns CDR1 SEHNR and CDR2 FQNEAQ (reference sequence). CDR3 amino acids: CASSSSNRQGIPSYEQYF. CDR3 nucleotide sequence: TGTGCCAGCAGCTCATCCAATAGACAGGGGATACCCTCCTACGAGCAGTACTTC.

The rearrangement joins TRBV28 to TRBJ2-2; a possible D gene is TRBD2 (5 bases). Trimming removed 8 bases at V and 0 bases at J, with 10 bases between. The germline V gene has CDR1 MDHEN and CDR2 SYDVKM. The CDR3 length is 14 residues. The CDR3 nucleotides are TGTGCCAGCTGGCGGGCTGCGAACACCGGGGAGCTGTTTTTT. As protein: CASWRAANTGELFF.

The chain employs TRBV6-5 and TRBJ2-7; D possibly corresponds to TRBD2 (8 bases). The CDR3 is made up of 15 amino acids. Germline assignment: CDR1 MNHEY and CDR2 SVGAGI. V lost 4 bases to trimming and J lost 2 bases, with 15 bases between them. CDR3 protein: CASSSGGLGTYEQYF. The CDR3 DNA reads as TGTGCCAGCAGTTCAGGGGGACTAGGGACCTACGAGCAGTACTTC.

CDR3 bases: TGTGCCAGCAGCCGAGGGACAGAAGAGACCCAGTACTTC. Translated: CASSRGTEETQYF. This chain connects TRBV5-4 to TRBJ2-5; TRBD1 matches at 7 bases. CDR3 length equals 13 residues. V shed 4 bases, J shed 3 bases, and the junction held 3 bases outside the gene matches. Germline lookup yields CDR1 SGHNT and CDR2 YYREEE (reference sequence).

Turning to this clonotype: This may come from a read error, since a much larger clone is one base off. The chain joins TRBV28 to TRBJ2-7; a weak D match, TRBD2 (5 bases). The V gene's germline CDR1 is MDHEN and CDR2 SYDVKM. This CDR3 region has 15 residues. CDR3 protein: CTSSSLNTGTYEQYF. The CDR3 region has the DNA TGTACCAGCAGTTCACTAAATACCGGGACCTACGAGCAGTACTTC.

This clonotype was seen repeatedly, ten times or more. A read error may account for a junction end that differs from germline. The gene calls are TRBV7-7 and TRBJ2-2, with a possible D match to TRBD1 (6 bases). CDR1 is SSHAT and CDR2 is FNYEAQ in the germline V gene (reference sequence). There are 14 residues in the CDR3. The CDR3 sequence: CASSLRAGAGELFF. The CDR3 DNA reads TGTGCTAGCAGCCTACGGGCAGGGGCCGGGGAGCTGTTTTTT.

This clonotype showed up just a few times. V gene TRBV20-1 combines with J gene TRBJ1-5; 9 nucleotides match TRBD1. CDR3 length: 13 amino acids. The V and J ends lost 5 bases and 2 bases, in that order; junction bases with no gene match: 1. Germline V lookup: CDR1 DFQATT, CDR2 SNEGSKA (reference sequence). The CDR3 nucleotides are TGCAGTGCTTGGGACAGGGGCAATCAGCCCCAGCATTTT. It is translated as CSAWDRGNQPQHF.

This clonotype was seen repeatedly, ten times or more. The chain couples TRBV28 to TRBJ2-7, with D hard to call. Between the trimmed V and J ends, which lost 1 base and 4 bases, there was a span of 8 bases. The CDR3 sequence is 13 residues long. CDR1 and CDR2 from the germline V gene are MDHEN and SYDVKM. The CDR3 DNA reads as TGTGCCAGCAGTTTATCCCCCGATTACGAGCAGTACTTC. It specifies CASSLSPDYEQYF.

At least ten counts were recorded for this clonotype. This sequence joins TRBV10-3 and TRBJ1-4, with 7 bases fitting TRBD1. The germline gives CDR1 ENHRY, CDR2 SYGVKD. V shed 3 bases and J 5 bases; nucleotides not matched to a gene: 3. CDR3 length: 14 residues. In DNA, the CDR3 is TGTGCCATCAGTGACAGGGGGGAAAATGAAAAACTGTTTTTT. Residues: CAISDRGENEKLFF.

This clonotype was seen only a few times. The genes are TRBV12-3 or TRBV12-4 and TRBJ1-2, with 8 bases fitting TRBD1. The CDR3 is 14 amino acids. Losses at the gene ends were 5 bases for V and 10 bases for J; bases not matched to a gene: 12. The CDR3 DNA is TGTGCCAGCAGTATGACAGGGGCCCTTATGGTCTACACCTTC. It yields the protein CASSMTGALMVYTF.

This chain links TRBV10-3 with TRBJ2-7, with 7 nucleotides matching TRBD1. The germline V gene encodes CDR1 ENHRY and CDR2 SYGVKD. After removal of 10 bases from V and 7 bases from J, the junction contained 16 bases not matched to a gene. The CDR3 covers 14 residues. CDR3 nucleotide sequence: TGTGCCACGGCAGACAGGGTTCTCCAGGGGGAGCAGTACTTC. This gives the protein CATADRVLQGEQYF.

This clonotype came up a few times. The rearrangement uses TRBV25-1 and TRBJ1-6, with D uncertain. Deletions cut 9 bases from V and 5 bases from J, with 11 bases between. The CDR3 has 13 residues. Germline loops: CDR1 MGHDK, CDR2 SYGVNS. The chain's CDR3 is CASRVTDNSPLHF. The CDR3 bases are TGTGCCAGTAGAGTGACGGATAATTCACCCCTCCACTTT.

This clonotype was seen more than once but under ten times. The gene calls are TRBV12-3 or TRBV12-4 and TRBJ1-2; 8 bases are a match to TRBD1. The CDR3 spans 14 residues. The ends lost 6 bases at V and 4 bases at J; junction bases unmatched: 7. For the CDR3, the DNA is TGTGCCAGCAGGGATACAGGGGGGGGCTATGGCTACACCTTC. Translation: CASRDTGGGYGYTF.

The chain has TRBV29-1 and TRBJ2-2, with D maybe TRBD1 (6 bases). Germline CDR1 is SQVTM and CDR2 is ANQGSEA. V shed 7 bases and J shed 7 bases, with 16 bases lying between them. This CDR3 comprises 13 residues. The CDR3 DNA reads TGCAGCGCACGACTAACACAGGGCGGGGAGCTGTTTTTT. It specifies CSARLTQGGELFF.

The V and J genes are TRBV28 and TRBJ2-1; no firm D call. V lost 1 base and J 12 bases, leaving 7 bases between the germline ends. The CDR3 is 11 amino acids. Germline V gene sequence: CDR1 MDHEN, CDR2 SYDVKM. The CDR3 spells CASSLSHPQFF. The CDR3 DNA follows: TGTGCCAGCAGTTTATCGCATCCGCAGTTCTTC.

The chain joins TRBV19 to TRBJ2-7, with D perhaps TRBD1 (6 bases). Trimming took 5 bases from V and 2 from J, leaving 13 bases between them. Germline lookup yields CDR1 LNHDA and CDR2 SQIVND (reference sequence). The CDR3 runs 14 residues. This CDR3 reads CASSLGGKAYEQYF. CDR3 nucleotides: TGTGCCAGTAGTTTAGGGGGAAAAGCCTACGAGCAGTACTTC.

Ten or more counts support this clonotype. The CDR3 sequence: CSAREQGASGANVLTF. CDR3 DNA: TGCAGTGCTAGGGAGCAGGGGGCGTCTGGGGCCAACGTCCTGACTTTC. The gene calls are TRBV20-1 and TRBJ2-6, with TRBD1 matching over 8 bases. This CDR3 spans 16 amino acids. V was pared by 3 bases and J by 1 base, with 5 bases of the junction left unmatched. Germline assignment: CDR1 DFQATT and CDR2 SNEGSKA (reference sequence).

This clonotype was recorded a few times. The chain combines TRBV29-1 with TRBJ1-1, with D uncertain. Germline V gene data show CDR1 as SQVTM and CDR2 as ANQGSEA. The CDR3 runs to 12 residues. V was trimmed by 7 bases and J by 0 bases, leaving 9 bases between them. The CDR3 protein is CSGQLMNTEAFF. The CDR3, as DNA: TGCAGCGGTCAGCTCATGAACACTGAAGCTTTCTTT.

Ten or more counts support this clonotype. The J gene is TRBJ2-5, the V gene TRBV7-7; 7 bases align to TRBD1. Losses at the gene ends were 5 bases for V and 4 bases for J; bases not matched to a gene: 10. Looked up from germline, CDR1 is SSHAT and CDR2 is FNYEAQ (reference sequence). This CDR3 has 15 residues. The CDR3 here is CASSRNTGVGETQYF. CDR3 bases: TGTGCCAGCAGCCGTAACACAGGGGTAGGAGAGACCCAGTACTTC.

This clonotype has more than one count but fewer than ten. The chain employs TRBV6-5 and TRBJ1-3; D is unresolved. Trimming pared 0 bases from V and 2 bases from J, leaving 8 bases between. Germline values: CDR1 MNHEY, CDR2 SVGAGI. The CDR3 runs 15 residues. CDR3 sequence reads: CASSYSGGTGNTIYF. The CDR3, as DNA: TGTGCCAGCAGTTACTCGGGTGGGACTGGAAACACCATATATTTT.

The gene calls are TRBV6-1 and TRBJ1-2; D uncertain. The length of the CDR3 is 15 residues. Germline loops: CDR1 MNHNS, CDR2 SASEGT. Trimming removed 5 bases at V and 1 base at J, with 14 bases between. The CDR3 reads CASSLDISRNYGYTF. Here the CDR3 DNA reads TGTGCCAGCAGTCTTGACATCTCGCGTAACTATGGCTACACCTTC.

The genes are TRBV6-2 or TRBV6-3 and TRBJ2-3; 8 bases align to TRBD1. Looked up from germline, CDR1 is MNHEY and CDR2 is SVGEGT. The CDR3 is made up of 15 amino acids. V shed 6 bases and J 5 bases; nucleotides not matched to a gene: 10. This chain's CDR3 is CASSPLADRGDTQYF. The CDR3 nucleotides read TGTGCCAGCAGCCCCCTCGCAGACAGGGGAGATACGCAGTATTTT.

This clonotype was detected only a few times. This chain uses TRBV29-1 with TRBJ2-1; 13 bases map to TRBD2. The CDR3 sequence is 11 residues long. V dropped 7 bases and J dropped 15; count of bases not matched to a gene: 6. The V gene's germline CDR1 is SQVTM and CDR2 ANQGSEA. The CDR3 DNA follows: TGCAGCGCTGGACTAGCGGGAGTTTCGTTCTTC. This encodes CSAGLAGVSFF.

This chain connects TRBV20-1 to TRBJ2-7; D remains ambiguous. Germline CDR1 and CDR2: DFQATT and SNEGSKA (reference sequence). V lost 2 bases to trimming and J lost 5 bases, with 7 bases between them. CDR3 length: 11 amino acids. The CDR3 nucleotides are TGCAGTGCTAGAAGGAGTGACGAGCAGTACTTC. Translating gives CSARRSDEQYF.